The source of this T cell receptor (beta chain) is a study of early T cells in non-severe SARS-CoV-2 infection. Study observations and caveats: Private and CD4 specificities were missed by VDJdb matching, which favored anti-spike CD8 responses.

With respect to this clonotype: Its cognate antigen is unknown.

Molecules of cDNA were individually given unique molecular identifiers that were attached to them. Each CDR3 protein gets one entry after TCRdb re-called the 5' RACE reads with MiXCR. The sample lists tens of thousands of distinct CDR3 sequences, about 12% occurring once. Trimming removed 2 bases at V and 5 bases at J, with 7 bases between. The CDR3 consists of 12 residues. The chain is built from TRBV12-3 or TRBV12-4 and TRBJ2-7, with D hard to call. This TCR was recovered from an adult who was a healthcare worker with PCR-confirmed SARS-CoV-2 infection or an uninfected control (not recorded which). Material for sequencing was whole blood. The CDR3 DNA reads TGTGCCAGCAGTTTACTCAAGGACGAGCAGTACTTC. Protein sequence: CASSLLKDEQYF.